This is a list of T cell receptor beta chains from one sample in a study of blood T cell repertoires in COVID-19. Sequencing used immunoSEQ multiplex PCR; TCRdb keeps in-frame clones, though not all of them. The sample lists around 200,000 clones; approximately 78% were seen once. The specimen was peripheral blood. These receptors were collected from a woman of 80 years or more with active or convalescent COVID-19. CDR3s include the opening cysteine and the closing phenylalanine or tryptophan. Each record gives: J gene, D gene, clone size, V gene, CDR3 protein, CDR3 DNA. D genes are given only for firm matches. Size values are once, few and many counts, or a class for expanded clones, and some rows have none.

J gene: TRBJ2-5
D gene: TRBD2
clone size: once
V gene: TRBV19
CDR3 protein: CATAGGLAGGQGETQYF
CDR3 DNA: TGTGCCACCGCAGGGGGACTAGCGGGGGGGCAGGGAGAGACCCAGTACTTC

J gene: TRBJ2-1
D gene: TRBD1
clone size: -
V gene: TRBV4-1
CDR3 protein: CASSQDNPQGRSYNEQFF
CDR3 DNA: TGCGCCAGCAGCCAAGATAACCCACAGGGGAGATCCTACAATGAGCAGTTCTTC

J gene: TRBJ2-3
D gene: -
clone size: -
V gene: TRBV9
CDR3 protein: CASSVVSDTQYF
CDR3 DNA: TGTGCCAGCAGCGTAGTATCAGATACGCAGTATTTT

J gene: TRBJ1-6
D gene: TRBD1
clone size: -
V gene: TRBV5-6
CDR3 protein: CASSRGQGVYSPLHF
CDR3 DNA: TGTGCCAGCAGCCGAGGACAGGGGGTTTATTCACCCCTCCACTTT

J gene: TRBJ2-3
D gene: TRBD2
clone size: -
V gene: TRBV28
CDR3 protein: CASRLAGSTDTQYF
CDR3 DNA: TGTGCCAGCAGACTAGCGGGGAGCACAGATACGCAGTATTTT

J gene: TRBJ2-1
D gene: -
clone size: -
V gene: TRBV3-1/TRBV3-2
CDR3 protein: CASSQGGGSPVPEQFF
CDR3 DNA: TGTGCCAGCAGCCAAGGGGGCGGCAGCCCCGTTCCTGAGCAGTTCTTC

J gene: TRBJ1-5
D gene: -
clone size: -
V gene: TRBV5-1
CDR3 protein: CASSRRAGQPQHF
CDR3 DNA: TGCGCCAGCAGCCGGCGGGCTGGACAGCCCCAGCATTTT

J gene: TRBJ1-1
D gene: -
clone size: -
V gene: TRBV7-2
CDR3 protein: CASSSYRDGEAFF
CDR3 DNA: TGTGCCAGCAGCTCATACAGGGACGGTGAAGCTTTCTTT

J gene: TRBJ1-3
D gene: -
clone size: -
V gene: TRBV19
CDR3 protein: CASSTRLVLGNTIYF
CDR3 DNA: TGTGCCAGTAGTACCCGACTGGTGTTGGGAAACACCATATATTTT

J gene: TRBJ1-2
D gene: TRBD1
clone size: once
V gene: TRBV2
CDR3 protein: CASRGTGVYTF
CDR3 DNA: TGTGCCAGCAGAGGGACAGGTGTCTACACCTTC

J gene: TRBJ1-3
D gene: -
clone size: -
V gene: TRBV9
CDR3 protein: CASTPGQQGNTIYF
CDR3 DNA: TGTGCCAGCACCCCCGGACAGCAAGGAAACACCATATATTTT

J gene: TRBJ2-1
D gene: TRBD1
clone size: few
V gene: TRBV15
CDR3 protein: CATSRRQQGGNEQFF
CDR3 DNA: TGTGCCACCAGCAGACGCCAACAGGGGGGCAATGAGCAGTTCTTC

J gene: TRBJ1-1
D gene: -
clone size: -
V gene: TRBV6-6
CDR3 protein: CASTTNGGFEAFF
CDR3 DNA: TGTGCCAGCACCACTAACGGGGGGTTTGAAGCTTTCTTT

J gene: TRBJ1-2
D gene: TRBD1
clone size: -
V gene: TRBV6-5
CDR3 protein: CASSTNRGFYGYTF
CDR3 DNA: TGTGCCAGCAGTACCAACAGGGGTTTTTATGGCTACACCTTC

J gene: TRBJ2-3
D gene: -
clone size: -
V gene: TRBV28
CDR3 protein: CASSSHLSGGTDTQYF
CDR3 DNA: TGTGCCAGCAGCTCGCACCTCTCGGGGGGCACAGATACGCAGTATTTT

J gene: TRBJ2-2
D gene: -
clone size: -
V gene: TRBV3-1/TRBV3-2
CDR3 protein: CASRALANTGELFF
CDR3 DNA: TGTGCCAGCAGGGCCCTAGCGAACACCGGGGAGCTGTTTTTT

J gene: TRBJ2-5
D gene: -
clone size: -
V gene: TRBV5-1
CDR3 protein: CASRRDTGETQYF
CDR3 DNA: TGCGCCAGCAGACGGGACACAGGAGAGACCCAGTACTTC

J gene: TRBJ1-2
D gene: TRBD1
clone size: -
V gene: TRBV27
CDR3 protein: CASSPPGQIYGYTF
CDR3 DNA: TGTGCCAGCAGTCCTCCGGGACAGATCTATGGCTACACCTTC

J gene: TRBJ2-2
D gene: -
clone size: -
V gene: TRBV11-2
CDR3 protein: CASSLGEVADNTGELFF
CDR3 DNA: TGTGCCAGCAGCTTAGGAGAGGTGGCAGATAACACCGGGGAGCTGTTTTTT

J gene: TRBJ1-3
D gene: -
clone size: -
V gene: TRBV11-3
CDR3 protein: CASSSGQTGNTIYF
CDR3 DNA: TGTGCCAGCAGCTCCGGACAGACTGGAAACACCATATATTTT

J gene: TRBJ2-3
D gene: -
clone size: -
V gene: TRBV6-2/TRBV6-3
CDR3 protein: CASSYSRQPTDTQYF
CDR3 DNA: TGTGCCAGCAGTTACTCGCGGCAGCCCACAGATACGCAGTATTTT

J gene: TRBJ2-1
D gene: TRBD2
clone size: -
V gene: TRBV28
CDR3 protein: CASSGMAGGSYNEQFF
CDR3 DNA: TGTGCCAGCAGCGGGATGGCGGGGGGATCTTACAATGAGCAGTTCTTC

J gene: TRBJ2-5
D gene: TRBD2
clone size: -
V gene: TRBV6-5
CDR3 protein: CASSYQAGDQETQYF
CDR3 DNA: TGTGCCAGCAGTTACCAGGCGGGGGACCAAGAGACCCAGTACTTC

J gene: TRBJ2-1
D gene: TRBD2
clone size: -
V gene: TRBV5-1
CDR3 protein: CASSFASGGSYNEQFF
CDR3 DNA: TGCGCCAGCAGCTTCGCTAGCGGGGGGTCCTACAATGAGCAGTTCTTC

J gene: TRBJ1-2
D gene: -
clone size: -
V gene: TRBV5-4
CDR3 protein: CASSGARGGVFYGYTF
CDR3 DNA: TGTGCCAGCAGCGGAGCCCGGGGGGGGGTGTTCTATGGCTACACCTTC

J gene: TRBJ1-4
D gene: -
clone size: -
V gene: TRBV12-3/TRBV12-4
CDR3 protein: CASSQDREKLFF
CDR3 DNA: TGTGCCAGCAGTCAAGACAGAGAAAAACTGTTTTTT

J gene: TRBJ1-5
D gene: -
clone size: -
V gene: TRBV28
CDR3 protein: CASRQGGMGNQPQHF
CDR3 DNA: TGTGCCAGCAGACAAGGGGGAATGGGCAATCAGCCCCAGCATTTT

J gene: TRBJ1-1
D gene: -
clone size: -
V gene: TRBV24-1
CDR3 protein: CATSGVGGTEAFF
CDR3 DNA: TGTGCCACCAGTGGCGTTGGCGGTACTGAAGCTTTCTTT

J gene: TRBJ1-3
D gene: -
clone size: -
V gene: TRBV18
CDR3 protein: CASSLERSGNTIYF
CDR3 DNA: TGTGCCAGCTCACTGGAGAGATCTGGAAACACCATATATTTT

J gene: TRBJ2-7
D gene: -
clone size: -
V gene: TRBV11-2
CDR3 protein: CASSTSSRIREQYF
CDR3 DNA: TGTGCCAGCAGCACCTCGAGCAGGATCCGCGAGCAGTACTTC

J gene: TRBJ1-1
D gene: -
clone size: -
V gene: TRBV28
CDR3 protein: CASSPPGGVTEAFF
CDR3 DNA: TGTGCCAGCAGCCCCCCGGGGGGAGTCACTGAAGCTTTCTTT

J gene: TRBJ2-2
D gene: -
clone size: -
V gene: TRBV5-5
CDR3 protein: CASSLAWSANTGELFF
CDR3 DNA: TGTGCCAGCAGCTTGGCCTGGAGCGCGAACACCGGGGAGCTGTTTTTT

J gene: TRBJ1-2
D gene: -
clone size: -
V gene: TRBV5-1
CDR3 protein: CASSSGGAQGYTF
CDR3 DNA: TGCGCCAGCAGCTCAGGAGGGGCCCAAGGCTACACCTTC

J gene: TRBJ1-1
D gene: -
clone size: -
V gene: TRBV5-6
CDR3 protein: CASSVRPLEGAFF
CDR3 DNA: TGTGCCAGCAGCGTCAGACCGCTCGAGGGAGCTTTCTTT

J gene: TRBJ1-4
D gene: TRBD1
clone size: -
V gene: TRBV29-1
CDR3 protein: CSVDTGGPLTNEKLFF
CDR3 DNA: TGCAGCGTTGACACAGGGGGCCCCTTAACTAATGAAAAACTGTTTTTT

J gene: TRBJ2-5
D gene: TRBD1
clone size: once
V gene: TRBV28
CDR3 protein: CASSPGTGGLETQYF
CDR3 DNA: TGTGCCAGCAGTCCAGGGACAGGGGGGTTGGAGACCCAGTACTTC

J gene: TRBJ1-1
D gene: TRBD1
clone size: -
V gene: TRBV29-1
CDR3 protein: CSVARGQGETEAFF
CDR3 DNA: TGCAGCGTTGCTCGGGGACAGGGTGAAACTGAAGCTTTCTTT

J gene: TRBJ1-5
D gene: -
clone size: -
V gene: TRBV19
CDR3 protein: CASSETHNQPQHF
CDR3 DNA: TGTGCCAGTAGTGAGACACACAATCAGCCCCAGCATTTT

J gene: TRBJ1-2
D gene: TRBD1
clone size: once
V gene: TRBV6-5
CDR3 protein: CASRFGTGGYTF
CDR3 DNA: TGTGCCAGCAGATTCGGGACAGGTGGCTACACCTTC

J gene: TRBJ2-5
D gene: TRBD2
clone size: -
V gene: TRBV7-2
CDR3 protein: CASSPPPGLAGEYF
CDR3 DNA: TGTGCCAGCAGCCCACCCCCGGGACTAGCGGGGGAGTACTTC

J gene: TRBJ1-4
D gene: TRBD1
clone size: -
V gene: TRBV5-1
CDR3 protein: CASSPGPRDRGGKLFF
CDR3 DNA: TGCGCCAGCAGCCCAGGGCCCCGGGACAGGGGTGGGAAACTGTTTTTT

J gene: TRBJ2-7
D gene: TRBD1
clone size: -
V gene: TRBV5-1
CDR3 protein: CASSRGQGRGSYEQYF
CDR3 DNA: TGCGCCAGCAGCAGAGGACAGGGGAGGGGATCCTACGAGCAGTACTTC

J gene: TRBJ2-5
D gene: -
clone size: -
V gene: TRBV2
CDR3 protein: CASTRTASQETQYF
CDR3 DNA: TGTGCCAGCACCAGGACAGCTTCCCAAGAGACCCAGTACTTC

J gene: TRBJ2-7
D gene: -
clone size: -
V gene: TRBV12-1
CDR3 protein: CAGSPPLAGELSSYEQYF
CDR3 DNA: TGTGCCGGCAGCCCACCACTAGCGGGGGAACTTAGCTCCTACGAGCAGTACTTC

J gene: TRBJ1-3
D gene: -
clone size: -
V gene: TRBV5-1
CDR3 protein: CASSQGSGNTIYF
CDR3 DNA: TGCGCCAGCAGCCAGGGATCTGGAAACACCATATATTTT

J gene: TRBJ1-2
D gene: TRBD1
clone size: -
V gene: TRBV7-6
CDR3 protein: CASSLGGGGAAYGYTF
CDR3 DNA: TGTGCCAGCAGCCTAGGGGGCGGCGGGGCGGCCTATGGCTACACCTTC

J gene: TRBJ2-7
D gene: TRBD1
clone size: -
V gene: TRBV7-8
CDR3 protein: CASSWTRGTGDSYEQYF
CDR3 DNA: TGTGCCAGCAGCTGGACCCGGGGGACAGGAGACTCCTACGAGCAGTACTTC

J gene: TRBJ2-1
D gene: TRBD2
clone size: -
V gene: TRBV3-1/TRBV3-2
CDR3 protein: CASSPAAGTIYNEQFF
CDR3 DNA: TGTGCCAGCAGCCCAGCGGCGGGGACTATCTACAATGAGCAGTTCTTC

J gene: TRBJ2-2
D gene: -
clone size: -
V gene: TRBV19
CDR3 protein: CASRETLNTGELFF
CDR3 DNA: TGTGCCAGTAGAGAGACATTAAACACCGGGGAGCTGTTTTTT

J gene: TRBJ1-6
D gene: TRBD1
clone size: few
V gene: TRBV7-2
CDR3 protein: CASSFRQGVNSPLHF
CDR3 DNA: TGTGCCAGCAGCTTTAGACAGGGGGTAAATTCACCCCTCCACTTT

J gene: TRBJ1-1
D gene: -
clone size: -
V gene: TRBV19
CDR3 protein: CASSIGAASTEAFF
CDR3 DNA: TGTGCCAGTAGTATAGGCGCGGCCAGCACTGAAGCTTTCTTT

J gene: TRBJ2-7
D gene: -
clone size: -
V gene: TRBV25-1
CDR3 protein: CASSESCRRGIILDEQYF
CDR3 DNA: TGTGCCAGCAGTGAATCCTGTCGGAGAGGTATAATCCTCGACGAGCAGTACTTC

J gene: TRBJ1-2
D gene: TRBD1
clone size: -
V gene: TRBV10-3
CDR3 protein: CATRTGGSDGYTF
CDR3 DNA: TGTGCCACCAGGACAGGGGGCTCTGATGGCTACACCTTC